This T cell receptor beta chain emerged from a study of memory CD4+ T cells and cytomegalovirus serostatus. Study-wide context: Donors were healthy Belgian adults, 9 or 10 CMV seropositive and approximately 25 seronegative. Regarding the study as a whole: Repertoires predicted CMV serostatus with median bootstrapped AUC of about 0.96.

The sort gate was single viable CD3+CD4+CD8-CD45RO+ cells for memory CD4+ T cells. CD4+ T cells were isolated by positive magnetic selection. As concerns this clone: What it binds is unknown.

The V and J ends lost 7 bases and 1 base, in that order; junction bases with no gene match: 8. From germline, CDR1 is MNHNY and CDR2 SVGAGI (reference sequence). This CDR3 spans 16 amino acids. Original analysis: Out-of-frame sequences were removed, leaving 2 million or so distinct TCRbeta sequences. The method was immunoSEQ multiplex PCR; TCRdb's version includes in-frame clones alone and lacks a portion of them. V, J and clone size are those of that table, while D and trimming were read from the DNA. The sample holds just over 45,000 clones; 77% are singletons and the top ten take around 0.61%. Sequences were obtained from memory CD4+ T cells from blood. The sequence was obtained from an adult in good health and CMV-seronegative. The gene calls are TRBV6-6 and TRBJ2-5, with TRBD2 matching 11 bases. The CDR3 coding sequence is TGTGCCAGCATGGCTCCGGGGACTAGCGGCCAAGAGACCCAGTACTTC. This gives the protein CASMAPGTSGQETQYF.